Following are 11 T cell receptor beta chains from one sample sequenced in a study of sequential checkpoint blockade in melanoma (dated by TCRdb to 2018 to 2020). The library was obtained by the immunoSEQ multiplex PCR assay. TCRdb's version of the immuneACCESS table is confined to in-frame rearrangements and falls short of the full clone set. An unresolved V gene accounts for under half of the shortfall where checked; the remainder is of unknown origin. Present in this sample are about 5,000 clones, roughly 17% of which were seen just once. In total, the top ten clones hold 8.5% to 10% of the sample. Explained via the paper, the treatment or condition label denotes: randomized to nivolumab then ipilimumab (arm A) or the reverse (arm B). Sequencing was performed on tumor tissue (inferred from file names), taken from a patient given nivolumab and ipilimumab in sequence. All receptors derive from a human donor with melanoma.

The chain is built from TRBV6-8 and TRBJ2-3, with D perhaps matching TRBD2 (6 bases). This CDR3 has 13 residues. The V gene's germline CDR1 is MNHGY and CDR2 SAAAGT. V was pared by 10 bases and J by 3 bases, with 14 bases between. The CDR3 region is CATILGGTDTQYF. CDR3 in DNA: TGTGCCACCATCCTCGGGGGAACAGATACGCAGTATTTT.

This clone appeared a few times. V and J are TRBV9 and TRBJ2-1; tentative D call: TRBD2 (6 bases). The germline CDR1 and CDR2 sequences are SGDLS and YYNGEE. The CDR3 runs 13 residues. Trimming pared 0 bases from V and 9 bases from J, leaving 10 bases between. The CDR3 sequence is CASSVAPGSEQFF. CDR3 nucleotide sequence: TGTGCCAGCAGCGTAGCTCCCGGGAGTGAGCAGTTCTTC.

This clone came up many times. The rearrangement joins TRBV6-1 to TRBJ1-2, with TRBD1 matching over 8 bases. The CDR3 is made up of 16 amino acids. The ends lost 1 base at V and 5 bases at J; junction bases unmatched: 9. Germline V lookup: CDR1 MNHNS, CDR2 SASEGT. The CDR3 sequence is CASSEVGARGQYGYTF. The CDR3 DNA sequence: TGTGCCAGCAGTGAAGTGGGTGCCAGGGGGCAGTATGGCTACACCTTC.

In its sample, this clone was seen a few times. The chain combines TRBV28 with TRBJ2-3, with D maybe TRBD1 (5 bases). CDR1 and CDR2 (germline): MDHEN, SYDVKM. The CDR3 extends over 13 amino acids. V shed 8 bases and J shed 0 bases, with 9 bases lying between them. The CDR3 protein is CASYGHSTDTQYF. The CDR3 bases are TGTGCCAGCTACGGACACAGCACAGATACGCAGTATTTT. The whole variable domain, remainder taken from reference TRBV28 and TRBJ2-3, is DVKVTQSSRYLVKRTGEKVFLECVQDMDHENMFWYRQDPGLGLRLIYFSYDVKMKEKGDIPEGYSVSREKKERFSLILESASTNQTSMYLCASYGHSTDTQYFGPGTRLTVL.

In this sample, this clone turned up a few times. CDR3 in amino acids: CAWRQGEGAFF. The CDR3 DNA sequence: TGTGCCTGGAGACAGGGGGAGGGGGCTTTCTTT. The gene calls are TRBV30 and TRBJ1-1; TRBD1 aligns across 8 bases. CDR3 length equals 11 residues. CDR1 is GTSNPN and CDR2 is SVGIG in the germline V gene (reference sequence). Losses at the gene ends were 3 bases for V and 11 bases for J; bases not matched to a gene: 5.

This clone was observed a few times. DNA of the CDR3: TGTGCCAGCGAGACAGGGGCGGCGGGCTACACCTTC. Amino acid sequence: CASETGAAGYTF. The chain links TRBV28 to TRBJ1-2; 8 bases align to TRBD1. Per germline, CDR1 MDHEN and CDR2 SYDVKM. V dropped 8 bases and J dropped 8; count of bases not matched to a gene: 7. The CDR3 sequence is 12 residues long.

This chain uses TRBV18 with TRBJ2-1; no firm D call. Germline assignment: CDR1 KGHSH and CDR2 LQKENI. This CDR3 comprises 12 residues. V was cut by 3 bases and J by 5 bases, with 5 bases left in between. CDR3 region: CASSPRHNEQFF. CDR3 coding DNA: TGTGCCAGCTCACCGCGTCACAATGAGCAGTTCTTC.

This clone showed up just a few times. The genes are TRBV28 and TRBJ2-7; D assignment may be TRBD1 or TRBD2 (5 bases each). In germline, CDR1 is MDHEN, CDR2 SYDVKM. V lost 10 bases and J 5 bases, leaving 15 bases between the germline ends. This CDR3 is 12 amino acids long. CDR3 bases: TGTGCCACCTCGGGGCCCTTTAACGAGCAGTACTTC. Translated, it gives CATSGPFNEQYF.

This clone turned up a few times. The J gene is TRBJ1-5, the V gene TRBV6-8; maybe TRBD1 (6 bases). Trimming shortened V by 6 bases and J by 5 bases, and 11 bases separated the two germline ends. Germline values: CDR1 MNHGY, CDR2 SAAAGT. The CDR3 consists of 13 residues. The CDR3 coding sequence is TGTGCCAGCAGCGACAGGTTTTATCAGCCCCAGCATTTT. It is translated as CASSDRFYQPQHF.

This chain uses TRBV5-1 with TRBJ2-5; D assignment may be TRBD1 or TRBD2 (5 bases each). Trimming stripped 3 bases from V and 5 bases from J, with 14 bases between. The CDR3 runs 14 residues. The germline V gene has CDR1 SGHRS and CDR2 YFSETQ. For the CDR3, the DNA is TGCGCCAGCAGCTGGGGACCCTTGGGGGAGACCCAGTACTTC. This gives the protein CASSWGPLGETQYF.

This clone was detected only a few times. V is TRBV6-8 and J is TRBJ1-5, with TRBD1 as a possible D gene (5 bases). Germline V gene sequence: CDR1 MNHGY, CDR2 SAAAGT. The CDR3 loop spans 14 amino acids. V was pared by 8 bases and J by 0 bases, with 11 bases between. CDR3 in amino acids: CASSGTLSNQPQHF. The CDR3 DNA sequence: TGTGCCAGCTCAGGGACGCTTAGCAATCAGCCCCAGCATTTT.